Listed below are T cell receptor beta chains from one sample, sequenced in a study of T cells after posttransplantation cyclophosphamide. Generated by immunoSEQ multiplex PCR, the TCRdb table keeps only in-frame clones and is missing some. Among some 52,000 clones listed, roughly 86% were seen once. The sequenced sample was PBMCs. The origin of the receptors is a man aged 30 to 39 with a blood cancer, CMV-positive, and with a related stem cell donor. Both conserved end residues are part of each CDR3. A D gene is named only where the DNA matches it firmly. Size values are once, few and many counts, or a class for expanded clones, and some rows have none.

v_gene,abundance,j_gene,d_gene,CDR3aa,CDR3nt
TRBV5-1,-,TRBJ2-7,TRBD2,CASSFSLAGATYEQYF,TGCGCCAGCAGCTTCTCATTAGCGGGTGCTACCTACGAGCAGTACTTC
TRBV28,-,TRBJ1-3,-,CASSSTGDSGNTIYF,TGTGCCAGCAGCTCGACAGGTGACTCTGGAAACACCATATATTTT
TRBV6-5,once,TRBJ2-1,-,CASSYKSPNNEQFF,TGTGCCAGCAGTTATAAAAGCCCTAACAATGAGCAGTTCTTC
TRBV2,-,TRBJ2-6,-,CASMGWQASSGANVLTF,TGTGCCAGCATGGGTTGGCAGGCGAGCTCTGGGGCCAACGTCCTGACTTTC
TRBV28,-,TRBJ1-2,-,CAITKIIPGSDGYTF,TGTGCCATCACGAAAATCATACCGGGGTCCGATGGCTACACCTTC
TRBV7-9,once,TRBJ1-5,-,CASSSEVTQHF,TGTGCCAGCAGCTCGGAGGTGACCCAGCATTTT
TRBV4-3,-,TRBJ2-2,-,CASSQERTAGELFF,TGCGCCAGCAGCCAAGAGCGGACAGCCGGGGAGCTGTTTTTT
TRBV27,-,TRBJ2-7,TRBD1,CASSLSPGQGASVPYEQYF,TGTGCCAGCAGTTTATCACCGGGACAGGGGGCGTCCGTACCCTACGAGCAGTACTTC
TRBV30,-,TRBJ2-2,-,CAARGNTGELFF,TGTGCCGCCCGGGGGAACACCGGGGAGCTGTTTTTT
TRBV4-2,-,TRBJ2-1,TRBD2,CASSRRSGRDPNEQFF,TGTGCCAGCAGCCGGCGAAGCGGGAGGGATCCCAATGAGCAGTTCTTC
TRBV7-9,-,TRBJ2-7,-,CASSENSGAYAYEQYF,TGTGCCAGCAGCGAAAACTCAGGGGCATACGCCTACGAGCAGTACTTC
TRBV11-3,-,TRBJ2-2,-,CASSPGPTTGELFF,TGTGCCAGCAGCCCAGGGCCTACAACCGGGGAGCTGTTTTTT
TRBV4-1,-,TRBJ2-7,TRBD1,CASSQGNHFRDRETGEQYF,TGCGCCAGCAGCCAAGGAAATCATTTCAGGGACAGGGAGACGGGCGAGCAGTACTTC
TRBV30,-,TRBJ1-1,TRBD1,CAWSRGRGVEAFF,TGTGCCTGGAGTCGTGGCAGGGGGGTTGAAGCTTTCTTT
TRBV9,-,TRBJ2-3,-,CASSVGVISTDTQYF,TGTGCCAGCAGCGTCGGGGTTATTAGCACAGATACGCAGTATTTT
TRBV6-5,few,TRBJ1-4,TRBD1,CASRLTGSNEKLFF,TGTGCCAGCAGGTTGACAGGGTCTAATGAAAAACTGTTTTTT
TRBV30,-,TRBJ1-5,-,CAWQSTGRGGRQPQHF,TGTGCCTGGCAGTCCACGGGTAGGGGAGGTAGGCAGCCCCAGCATTTT
TRBV18,-,TRBJ1-4,TRBD1,CASTRQGTNEKLFF,TGTGCCAGCACTCGACAGGGAACTAATGAAAAACTGTTTTTT
TRBV27,-,TRBJ2-1,TRBD2,CASSSGLAGGNEQFF,TGTGCCAGCAGTTCCGGACTAGCGGGAGGGAATGAGCAGTTCTTC
TRBV28,-,TRBJ2-7,-,CASSLPVTYEQYF,TGTGCCAGCAGTTTACCTGTAACCTACGAGCAGTACTTC
TRBV30,-,TRBJ1-2,-,CAWRPKGRGATNYGYTF,TGTGCCTGGAGGCCGAAGGGTCGGGGAGCTACTAACTATGGCTACACCTTC
TRBV5-5,-,TRBJ2-7,-,CASSFAVGDEQYF,TGTGCCAGCAGCTTTGCGGTGGGAGACGAGCAGTACTTC
TRBV9,-,TRBJ2-3,-,CASSVATVMRESTDTQYF,TGTGCCAGCAGCGTAGCCACGGTTATGAGAGAAAGCACAGATACGCAGTATTTT
TRBV5-1,-,TRBJ2-7,-,CASSWTTSYEQYF,TGCGCCAGCAGCTGGACTACCTCCTACGAGCAGTACTTC
TRBV6-1,-,TRBJ2-5,-,CASRAQGETQYF,TGTGCCAGCAGGGCACAGGGAGAGACCCAGTACTTC
TRBV19,-,TRBJ2-7,TRBD2,CASSIGDYSSYEQYF,TGTGCCAGTAGTATAGGGGACTACTCCTCCTACGAGCAGTACTTC
TRBV4-3,once,TRBJ2-7,TRBD2,CASSQGGLASYEQYF,TGCGCCAGCAGCCAAGGCGGACTAGCATCCTACGAGCAGTACTTC
TRBV5-5,-,TRBJ2-1,TRBD2,CASSLAASGSIYNEQFF,TGTGCCAGCAGCTTGGCTGCTAGCGGGAGCATTTACAATGAGCAGTTCTTC
TRBV4-3,-,TRBJ2-1,-,CASSTVGGSYNEQFF,TGCGCCAGCAGCACAGTTGGAGGTTCCTACAATGAGCAGTTCTTC
TRBV5-5,-,TRBJ2-1,-,CASTRGFDEQFF,TGTGCCAGCACGCGAGGGTTCGATGAGCAGTTCTTC
TRBV7-9,-,TRBJ2-7,-,CASMGPAALEQYF,TGTGCCAGTATGGGCCCGGCAGCTCTCGAGCAGTACTTC
TRBV20-1,-,TRBJ2-4,TRBD2,CSALGGGIQYF,TGCAGTGCCCTGGGGGGGGGCATTCAGTACTTC
TRBV7-3,-,TRBJ2-7,-,CASSLTGGGEQYF,TGTGCCAGCAGCTTAACGGGGGGAGGAGAGCAGTACTTC
TRBV5-6,-,TRBJ2-1,-,CASSLPGRTGDEQFF,TGTGCCAGCAGCTTGCCAGGGCGCACGGGCGATGAGCAGTTCTTC
TRBV7-8,-,TRBJ2-3,-,CASSSLGGGLDTQYF,TGTGCCAGCAGCTCACTAGGGGGGGGTCTAGATACGCAGTATTTT
TRBV7-8,once,TRBJ2-4,TRBD1,CASSLAGQGHIQYF,TGTGCCAGCAGCTTAGCAGGACAGGGACACATTCAGTACTTC
TRBV5-6,-,TRBJ2-7,-,CASSLLGPTVYEQYF,TGTGCCAGCAGCTTGTTGGGGCCGACCGTTTACGAGCAGTACTTC